The 26 T cell receptor beta chains presented below share a single source sample, sequenced in a study of cytomegalovirus exposure and HLA in healthy donors (dated by TCRdb to the late 2010s). The receptor library was made with the immunoSEQ multiplex PCR assay. A mixture of 60 forward primers for TCR Vbeta segments and 13 reverse primers for TCR Jbeta segments was used in the multiplex PCR. TCRdb carries this immuneACCESS record with in-frame sequences only. Its versions omit some clonotypes, under half of them owing to an unresolved V gene in the studies checked, with the rest unexplained. The sample table lists over 130,000 clones, 70% to 80% of them with a count of one. Roughly 3.6% of the sample rests with the top ten. Sequences were obtained from PBMCs. The receptors derive from a human donor in good health.

The chain is built from TRBV5-8 and TRBJ2-3; TRBD2 might be the D (5 bases). Trimming took 1 base from V and 4 from J, leaving 13 bases between them. Germline V gene lookup returns CDR1 SGHTS and CDR2 YDEGEE. The CDR3 has 15 amino acids. CDR3 bases: TGTGCCAGCAGCTTGAGAGCGGTCCCTTCAGATACGCAGTATTTT. It encodes CASSLRAVPSDTQYF. Full variable domain (outside the CDR3, taken from reference TRBV5-8 and TRBJ2-3): EAGVTQSPTHLIKTRGQQATLRCSPISGHTSVYWYQQALGLGLQFLLWYDEGEERNRGNFPPRFSGRQFPNYSSELNVNALELEDSALYLCASSLRAVPSDTQYFGPGTRLTVL.

The table lists this clone with a few counts. The gene calls are TRBV6-1 and TRBJ1-1; D possibly corresponds to TRBD1 (5 bases). The CDR3 is 16 amino acids. Germline V gene sequence: CDR1 MNHNS, CDR2 SASEGT. Trimming cost V 4 bases and J 6 bases, with 21 bases left between them. CDR3 coding DNA: TGTGCCAGCAGTGTTCAACGGACGGCGTTGGGGCCTGAAGCTTTCTTT. Its protein is CASSVQRTALGPEAFF.

The CDR3 DNA sequence: TGTGCCAGCAGCGCGCTGGGGGCGCCGACAGATACGCAGTATTTT. Protein product: CASSALGAPTDTQYF. The V call is TRBV7-3, the J call TRBJ2-3; TRBD1 might be the D (6 bases). This CDR3 contains 15 residues. Germline CDR1 SGHTA, CDR2 FQGTGA. The germline V and J ends were trimmed by 5 bases and 3 bases, with 15 bases remaining between them. Full variable domain (rest looked up from reference TRBV7-3 and TRBJ2-3): GAGVSQTPSNKVTEKGKYVELRCDPISGHTALYWYRQSLGQGPEFLIYFQGTGAADDSGLPNDRFFAVRPEGSVSTLKIQRTERGDSAVYLCASSALGAPTDTQYFGPGTRLTVL.

This clone turned up a few times. The V gene is TRBV7-6, the J gene TRBJ2-3; TRBD2 matches 10 bases. Trimming removed 4 bases from V and 3 bases from J; junction bases left unmatched: 7. CDR3 length: 16 amino acids. Germline assignment: CDR1 SGHVS and CDR2 FNYEAQ. In DNA form, the CDR3 reads TGTGCCAGCAGCTCTAAATCGGGACTAGCGACAGATACGCAGTATTTT. Translating gives CASSSKSGLATDTQYF.

Here the CDR3 DNA reads TGTGCCAGCAGTGCAGCGGGAGGGCCTTCACTCTACGAGCAGTACTTC. Residues: CASSAAGGPSLYEQYF. The J gene is TRBJ2-7, the V gene TRBV28, with 10 nucleotides matching TRBD2. The CDR3 is 16 amino acids. J was trimmed by 3 bases and V by 5 bases; bases with no gene match: 10. Germline values: CDR1 MDHEN, CDR2 SYDVKM.

The V and J genes are TRBV2 and TRBJ2-3; TRBD1 might be the D (5 bases). The ends were cut back, 6 bases at V and 1 base at J, with 14 bases in the middle. The CDR3 is 15 amino acids. Germline assignment: CDR1 SNHLY and CDR2 FYNNEI. Here the CDR3 reads CASSGQGRGTDTQYF. CDR3 in DNA: TGTGCCAGCAGCGGGCAGGGAAGGGGCACAGATACGCAGTATTTT.

The genes are TRBV30 and TRBJ1-1, with 8 bases that match TRBD1. The CDR3 extends over 11 amino acids. Losses at the gene ends were 4 bases for V and 12 bases for J; bases not matched to a gene: 7. Germline V CDR1 and CDR2: GTSNPN, SVGIG (reference sequence). CDR3 nucleotide sequence: TGTGCCTGGACGTTTCAGGGGGCGACTTTCTTT. Its protein is CAWTFQGATFF.

CDR3 DNA: TGTGCCAGCAGCGCCCCGGGACTCGGCACAGATACGCAGTATTTT. Residues: CASSAPGLGTDTQYF. V is TRBV7-2 and J is TRBJ2-3, with D tentatively TRBD2 (6 bases). Trimming stripped 5 bases from V and 1 base from J, with 13 bases between. CDR1 and CDR2 (germline): SGHTA, FQGNSA. The CDR3 is 15 residues long.

V and J are TRBV5-1 and TRBJ1-4; D is unclear. Trimming stripped 3 bases from V and 4 bases from J, with 10 bases between. The CDR3 length is 14 residues. CDR1 is SGHRS and CDR2 is YFSETQ in the germline V gene. As DNA, the CDR3 is TGCGCCAGCAGCTCGGCGGGGATTAATGAAAAACTGTTTTTT. Translating it yields CASSSAGINEKLFF.

This rearrangement joins TRBV4-3 to TRBJ2-2, with 8 bases aligning to TRBD2. The V segment lost 1 base and the J segment 0 bases; nucleotides outside the gene matches: 7. Per the germline V gene, CDR1 is LGHNA and CDR2 is YSLEER. The CDR3 extends over 18 amino acids. The CDR3 protein is CASSQAVAGSANTGELFF. CDR3 nucleotides: TGCGCCAGCAGCCAAGCGGTAGCGGGATCGGCGAACACCGGGGAGCTGTTTTTT.

J is TRBJ2-7 and V is TRBV7-2; the D gene is possibly TRBD2 (6 bases). Germline CDR1 SGHTA, CDR2 FQGNSA. V lost 1 base and J lost 4, with 8 bases in between. This CDR3 has 13 residues. The chain's CDR3 is CASSLVGGYEQYF. The CDR3 region has the DNA TGTGCCAGCAGCTTAGTCGGGGGATACGAGCAGTACTTC. The variable domain in full, with the rest retrieved from reference TRBV7-2 and TRBJ2-7, is GAGVSQSPSNKVTEKGKDVELRCDPISGHTALYWYRQSLGQGLEFLIYFQGNSAPDKSGLPSDRFSAERTGGSVSTLTIQRTQQEDSAVYLCASSLVGGYEQYFGPGTRLTVT.

This chain links TRBV5-6 with TRBJ1-4, with a tentative D call TRBD1 (5 bases). Germline V gene lookup returns CDR1 SGHDT and CDR2 YYEEEE. CDR3 length equals 16 residues. V was pared by 3 bases and J by 4 bases, with 16 bases between. CDR3 sequence reads: CASSSQRQGGNEKLFF. Here the CDR3 DNA reads TGTGCCAGCAGCTCACAGAGGCAGGGTGGTAATGAAAAACTGTTTTTT.

The J gene is TRBJ2-5, the V gene TRBV7-8; the D gene is possibly TRBD2 (6 bases). Germline CDR1 and CDR2: SGHVS and FQNEAQ. The CDR3 contains 16 residues. The ends were cut back, 5 bases at V and 2 bases at J, with 18 bases in the middle. CDR3 in DNA: TGTGCCAGCAGCCCCTACGGAGGGGCGCTACAAGAGACCCAGTACTTC. Amino acid sequence: CASSPYGGALQETQYF.

The chain is built from TRBV4-3 and TRBJ1-5, with D unresolved. The CDR3 sequence is 15 residues long. Deletions cut 0 bases from V and 6 bases from J, with 12 bases between. CDR1 and CDR2 from the germline V gene are LGHNA and YSLEER. DNA for the CDR3: TGCGCCAGCAGCCAAGATTCAAGCCTGAGTCAGCCCCAGCATTTT. It yields the protein CASSQDSSLSQPQHF.

The V and J genes are TRBV4-3 and TRBJ2-7; a weak D match, TRBD1 (6 bases). V gave up 0 bases and J gave up 0 bases, with 6 bases separating them. The germline gives CDR1 LGHNA, CDR2 YSLEER. The CDR3 is made up of 14 amino acids. Here the CDR3 DNA reads TGCGCCAGCAGCCAAGAAGGGGGCTCCTACGAGCAGTACTTC. It encodes CASSQEGGSYEQYF.

This clone was recorded once. One junction end does not reproduce the germline sequence, and a read error may be involved. The chain joins TRBV5-1 to TRBJ2-3; possible D gene TRBD2, 6 bases. There are 15 residues in the CDR3. Germline V gene sequence: CDR1 SGHRS, CDR2 YFSETQ. For the CDR3, the DNA is TGCGCCAGCAGATTGGACGGGGGATACACAGATACGCAGTATTTT. It specifies CASRLDGGYTDTQYF. The variable domain in full, completed from reference TRBV5-1 and TRBJ2-3, reads KAGVTQTPRYLIKTRGQQVTLSCSPISGHRSVSWYQQTPGQGLQFLFEYFSETQRNKGNFPGRFSGRQFSNSRSEMNVSTLELGDSALYLCASRLDGGYTDTQYFGPGTRLTVL.

The chain links TRBV5-6 to TRBJ1-5, with D possibly TRBD1 on 6 matching bases. Between the trimmed V and J ends, which lost 1 base and 4 bases, there was a span of 12 bases. Germline assignment: CDR1 SGHDT and CDR2 YYEEEE. This CDR3 is built from 15 residues. This CDR3 is CASSLTTGQNQPQHF. The DNA for the CDR3 is TGTGCCAGCAGCTTGACGACAGGACAAAATCAGCCCCAGCATTTT.

The chain recombines TRBV28 with TRBJ2-6; no clear D gene. Germline V gene sequence: CDR1 MDHEN, CDR2 SYDVKM. This CDR3 has 15 amino acids. With 4 bases removed from V and 0 bases from J, the gap between germline ends came to 7 bases. This CDR3 reads CASSYKPSGANVLTF. CDR3 DNA: TGTGCCAGCAGTTATAAGCCCTCTGGGGCCAACGTCCTGACTTTC.

The chain carries TRBV4-2 and TRBJ2-2, with D possibly being TRBD2 (7 bases). The CDR3 is 16 residues long. Deletions cut 0 bases from V and 4 bases from J, with 12 bases between. Looked up from germline, CDR1 is LGHNA and CDR2 is YNFKEQ. CDR3 nucleotides: TGTGCCAGCAGCCAAGAATGGGGGGGCAGCACCGGGGAGCTGTTTTTT. This codes for CASSQEWGGSTGELFF.

This sequence joins TRBV4-2 and TRBJ2-1; TRBD2 matches at 9 bases. The CDR3 has 17 residues. Unmatched junction bases numbered 7, after V lost 4 bases and J lost 0 bases. Germline V gene sequence: CDR1 LGHNA, CDR2 YNFKEQ. CDR3 nucleotides: TGTGCCAGCAGCCCTAGACTAGCGGCAAGCTCCTACAATGAGCAGTTCTTC. Translating gives CASSPRLAASSYNEQFF.

V usage is TRBV10-3 and J usage is TRBJ2-5; 10 bases map to TRBD2. The V gene end was trimmed by 0 bases and the J gene end by 4 bases; junction bases not matched to a gene: 5. CDR1 and CDR2 (germline): ENHRY, SYGVKD. The CDR3 contains 16 residues. CDR3 sequence: CAISESLAGVTETQYF. For the CDR3, the DNA is TGTGCCATCAGTGAGTCCCTAGCGGGAGTTACAGAGACCCAGTACTTC.

This clone was found a few times. The chain employs TRBV6-5 and TRBJ1-1, with D maybe TRBD1 (5 bases). CDR1 and CDR2 from the germline V gene are MNHEY and SVGAGI. The CDR3 has 11 amino acids. V was shortened by 8 bases and J by 1 base, with 5 bases between the two germline ends. The CDR3 loop reads CASGQNTEAFF. DNA of the CDR3: TGTGCCAGCGGACAGAACACTGAAGCTTTCTTT.

This chain joins TRBV7-8 and TRBJ2-1; 12 bases are shared with TRBD2. Germline CDR1 and CDR2: SGHVS and FQNEAQ. The V segment lost 5 bases and the J segment 6 bases; nucleotides outside the gene matches: 2. This CDR3 spans 14 amino acids. The CDR3 DNA reads TGTGCCAGCAGCCCGACTAGCGGGAGCAATGAGCAGTTCTTC. It codes for CASSPTSGSNEQFF.

This clone has just one count. The V gene is TRBV5-6, the J gene TRBJ2-2, with 7 bases fitting TRBD1. CDR3 size: 15 residues. The germline gives CDR1 SGHDT, CDR2 YYEEEE. V shed 5 bases and J 6 bases; nucleotides not matched to a gene: 10. CDR3 in amino acids: CASRAPGGIPGELFF. The CDR3 nucleotides are TGTGCCAGCAGAGCCCCAGGGGGAATACCCGGGGAGCTGTTTTTT.

The chain joins TRBV6-1 to TRBJ2-3; TRBD2 might be the D (6 bases). V lost 11 bases and J lost 6, with 18 bases in between. This CDR3 has 13 amino acids. CDR1 MNHNS and CDR2 SASEGT come from the germline V gene. For the CDR3, the DNA is TGTGCCGTCGGACTTTCGGGGGAGGATACGCAGTATTTT. This translates into CAVGLSGEDTQYF.

The rearrangement links TRBV30 to TRBJ2-2, with 10 nucleotides matching TRBD1. With V trimmed by 1 base and J by 6 bases, 5 bases remained unmatched. CDR3 length: 15 residues. CDR1 is GTSNPN and CDR2 is SVGIG in the germline V gene (reference sequence). CDR3 sequence: CAWSGDRGIAGELFF. For the CDR3, the DNA is TGTGCCTGGAGTGGGGACAGGGGAATCGCCGGGGAGCTGTTTTTT. The complete variable domain, with remaining parts taken from reference TRBV30 and TRBJ2-2, reads SQTIHQWPATLVQPVGSPLSLECTVEGTSNPNLYWYRQAAGRGLQLLFYSVGIGQISSEVPQNLSASRPQDRQFILSSKKLLLSDSGFYLCAWSGDRGIAGELFFGEGSRLTVL.